These 15 T cell receptor beta chains were sequenced from one sample in a study of PD-1 blockade in classical Hodgkin lymphoma. Assay used: immunoSEQ multiplex PCR; TCRdb lists only in-frame clones, some missing. The data show about 24,000 clones, more than 80% seen once. Time point in this sample: newly diagnosed, previously untreated cHL patient sample. Thawed PBMCs underwent magnetic negative selection to yield purified CD4+ T cells. Sample: CD4+ T cells from blood. Source of these receptors: a human donor with classical Hodgkin lymphoma.

The rearrangement links TRBV9 to TRBJ1-2, with D tentatively TRBD1 (5 bases). Between the trimmed V and J ends, which lost 5 bases and 1 base, there was a span of 12 bases. Germline V gives CDR1 SGDLS, CDR2 YYNGEE. This CDR3 has 14 amino acids. CDR3 protein: CASSGSGDNYGYTF. The DNA of the CDR3 is TGTGCCAGCAGTGGCTCGGGGGATAACTATGGCTACACCTTC. Complete variable domain (other parts from reference TRBV9 and TRBJ1-2): DSGVTQTPKHLITATGQRVTLRCSPRSGDLSVYWYQQSLDQGLQFLIQYYNGEERAKGNILERFSAQQFPDLHSELNLSSLELGDSALYFCASSGSGDNYGYTFGSGTRLTVV.

About this clone: A read error may produce the germline difference seen at one junction end. The J gene is TRBJ2-1, the V gene TRBV19, with TRBD1 matching over 10 bases. Germline lookup yields CDR1 LNHDA and CDR2 SQIVND (reference sequence). The CDR3 is 12 amino acids. CDR3 region: CASSPPGQGKVF. The DNA of the CDR3 is TGTGCCAGTAGTCCGCCGGGACAGGGGAAGGTCTTC.

This chain uses TRBV5-3 with TRBJ1-1; D not certain. TRBV5-3 counts as an open reading frame of uncertain function. With 10 bases removed from V and 11 bases from J, the gap between germline ends came to 15 bases. There are 10 residues in the CDR3. The CDR3 region has the DNA TGTGCCTCCCCCTGGGAACTGGCTTTCTTT. It specifies CASPWELAFF.

This clone appeared once. The chain has TRBV4-2 and TRBJ2-5, with 13 bases that match TRBD2. V lost 3 bases to trimming and J lost 5 bases; unmatched junction nucleotides: 12. The length of the CDR3 is 18 residues. Germline CDR1 reads LGHNA; CDR2 reads YNFKEQ. CDR3 nucleotide sequence: TGTGCCAGCAGCCAGAGGGGGACTAGCGGGGTCGGGGCGGAGACCCAGTACTTC. It translates to CASSQRGTSGVGAETQYF.

This chain joins TRBV27 and TRBJ2-3; TRBD2 agrees at 9 bases. Germline V CDR1 and CDR2: MNHEY, SMNVEV (reference sequence). The V segment lost 7 bases and the J segment 3 bases; nucleotides outside the gene matches: 11. The CDR3 has 16 residues. CDR3 sequence: CASIGGGGARTDTQYF. CDR3 sequence (DNA): TGTGCCAGCATCGGTGGCGGGGGGGCAAGAACAGATACGCAGTATTTT.

The V gene is TRBV2, the J gene TRBJ1-4; no clear D. CDR1 SNHLY and CDR2 FYNNEI come from the germline V gene. V was clipped by 0 bases and J by 6 bases, with 17 bases between them. CDR3 length equals 17 residues. CDR3 sequence: CASSEALRRQKDEKLFF. The CDR3 coding sequence is TGTGCCAGCAGTGAAGCGCTTCGACGGCAGAAGGATGAAAAACTGTTTTTT.

V is TRBV10-3 and J is TRBJ2-7; D may be TRBD2 (7 bases). Trimming stripped 5 bases from V and 4 bases from J, with 12 bases between. CDR1 and CDR2 (germline): ENHRY, SYGVKD. The CDR3 runs 13 residues. The CDR3 region is CAISRGGEYEQYF. The CDR3 DNA sequence: TGTGCCATCAGTAGGGGGGGGGAATACGAGCAGTACTTC.

This clone came up once. The V call is TRBV5-1, the J call TRBJ2-3; maybe TRBD2 (5 bases). The CDR3 spans 12 residues. Trimming cost V 4 bases and J 3 bases, with 6 bases left between them. Germline CDR1 is SGHRS and CDR2 is YFSETQ. The CDR3 sequence is CASSEGTDTQYF. CDR3 DNA: TGCGCCAGCAGCGAGGGAACAGATACGCAGTATTTT.

This chain uses TRBV6-4 with TRBJ2-1; no reliable D call. V shed 2 bases and J shed 4 bases, with 3 bases lying between them. The CDR3 runs 12 residues. Germline lookup yields CDR1 MRHNA and CDR2 SNTAGT. Written as DNA, the CDR3 is TGTGCCAGCAGTGACCATTACAATGAGCAGTTCTTC. The encoded protein is CASSDHYNEQFF.

The chain couples TRBV11-3 to TRBJ2-1; D is unclear. Trimming stripped 1 base from V and 5 bases from J, with 9 bases between. Germline V gene lookup returns CDR1 SGHNT and CDR2 YENEEA. This CDR3 region has 14 residues. The CDR3 is CASSLASADNEQFF. Here the CDR3 DNA reads TGTGCCAGCAGCTTAGCTTCGGCGGACAATGAGCAGTTCTTC.

Only a few counts were recorded for this clone. The CDR3 sequence is CASTTTGGGGYTF. CDR3 nucleotides: TGTGCCAGCACTACGACAGGGGGTGGTGGCTACACCTTC. The chain links TRBV2 to TRBJ1-2, with 9 bases that match TRBD1. This CDR3 region has 13 residues. The germline gives CDR1 SNHLY, CDR2 FYNNEI. J gave up 7 bases and V 7 bases, and 7 bases lay outside the gene matches. The full variable domain, in which reference TRBV2 and TRBJ1-2 provide the parts outside the CDR3, is EPEVTQTPSHQVTQMGQEVILRCVPISNHLYFYWYRQILGQKVEFLVSFYNNEISEKSEIFDDQFSVERPDGSNFTLKIRSTKLEDSAMYFCASTTTGGGGYTFGSGTRLTVV.

The chain uses TRBV6-1 and TRBJ2-6; the D gene is possibly TRBD1 (5 bases). Between the trimmed V and J ends, which lost 7 bases and 2 bases, there was a span of 9 bases. The CDR3 has 14 residues. The V gene's germline CDR1 is MNHNS and CDR2 SASEGT. In DNA, the CDR3 is TGTGCCAGCAAATTGGACACTGGGGCCAACGTCCTGACTTTC. This translates into CASKLDTGANVLTF.

There are a few counts of this clone. The gene calls are TRBV7-9 and TRBJ1-6; perhaps TRBD1 as D (5 bases). The germline CDR1 and CDR2 sequences are SEHNR and FQNEAQ (reference sequence). The CDR3 has 16 residues. Trimming cost V 1 base and J 7 bases, with 14 bases left between them. CDR3 sequence reads: CASSLEVWRDNSPLHF. The CDR3 DNA follows: TGTGCCAGCAGCTTAGAGGTTTGGAGGGACAATTCACCCCTCCACTTT.

The gene calls are TRBV6-1 and TRBJ1-1; D ambiguous. Germline V lookup: CDR1 MNHNS, CDR2 SASEGT. The CDR3 has 16 amino acids. The V end was cut by 1 base, the J end by 5 bases, with 17 bases between. The CDR3 spells CASSEVFPILRTEAFF. The CDR3 region has the DNA TGTGCCAGCAGTGAAGTGTTTCCGATTTTGAGGACTGAAGCTTTCTTT.

The chain recombines TRBV7-9 with TRBJ1-4; TRBD1 might be the D (5 bases). Germline CDR1 SEHNR, CDR2 FQNEAQ (reference sequence). Trimming took off 4 bases at V and 2 bases at J, with 11 bases between the two ends. The CDR3 is made up of 15 amino acids. This CDR3 is CASSSNRQTNEKLFF. CDR3 DNA: TGTGCCAGCAGCTCGAACCGACAGACTAATGAAAAACTGTTTTTT.